Below, 6 T cell receptor beta chains from the same sample are listed, as sequenced in a study of T cells in Graves' hyperthyroidism and ophthalmopathy. TCR beta CDR3 region amplification was performed from RNA transcripts. Initially, a first-round RT-PCR of the TCR CDR3 employed the HTBI primer set. MiXCR was run by TCRdb on the multiplex PCR reads, yielding one entry per CDR3 protein. Of 550,000 to 600,000 distinct CDR3 sequences listed, around 14% are singletons. Specimen: blood. Every receptor here comes from a woman aged 18-29 years with Graves' ophthalmopathy.

The table lists this clonotype with a few counts. The chain links TRBV19 to TRBJ2-1, with D tentatively TRBD1 (6 bases). V was pared by 3 bases and J by 4 bases, with 13 bases between. The germline CDR1 and CDR2 sequences are LNHDA and SQIVND (reference sequence). The CDR3 is made up of 15 amino acids. As DNA, the CDR3 is TGTGCCAGTAGTATCGGACAGCCACTATACAATGAGCAGTTCTTC. This sequence encodes CASSIGQPLYNEQFF.

This clonotype appeared a single time. A much larger clone lies one base from this, so it may be a read error. This chain connects TRBV20-1 to TRBJ2-1; D might be TRBD1 (6 bases). CDR1 is DFQATT and CDR2 is SNEGSKA in the germline V gene (reference sequence). This CDR3 contains 17 residues. V lost 0 bases and J 2 bases, leaving 17 bases between the germline ends. The CDR3 DNA reads TGCAGTGCTAGAGATCCCGACAGGAAGAAAACCTACAATGAGCAGTTCTTC. This translates into CSARDPDRKKTYNEQFF.

This clonotype was seen many times. This chain joins TRBV6-2 or TRBV6-3 and TRBJ2-6; D is unclear. V gave up 7 bases and J gave up 0 bases, with 4 bases separating them. This CDR3 is built from 13 residues. Germline lookup yields CDR1 MNHEY and CDR2 SVGEGT. The DNA of the CDR3 is TGTGCCAGCATCAGCTCTGGGGCCAACGTCCTGACTTTC. Amino acids: CASISSGANVLTF.

This clonotype has ten or more counts. The rearrangement links TRBV12-3 or TRBV12-4 to TRBJ1-3; D ambiguous. V lost 5 bases to trimming and J lost 2 bases, with 13 bases between them. CDR3 length: 15 amino acids. The CDR3 spells CASSPVTVAGNTIYF. The CDR3 DNA follows: TGTGCCAGCAGTCCGGTTACGGTGGCTGGAAACACCATATATTTT.

This clonotype was seen at least ten times. The J gene is TRBJ2-1, the V gene TRBV9; 11 bases are a match to TRBD2. Germline-derived CDR1 and CDR2 are SGDLS and YYNGEE. V lost 0 bases and J lost 8; bases outside the gene matches: 4. The CDR3 is 15 residues long. As DNA, the CDR3 is TGTGCCAGCAGCGTAGATAGCGGGAGGGCCTATGAGCAGTTCTTC. Encoded protein: CASSVDSGRAYEQFF.

The chain uses TRBV20-1 and TRBJ2-2; the D call may be TRBD1 or TRBD2 (5 bases each). The CDR3 runs 15 residues. V was pared by 0 bases and J by 2 bases, with 10 bases between. Germline values: CDR1 DFQATT, CDR2 SNEGSKA (reference sequence). CDR3 in DNA: TGCAGTGCTAGAGAGGGGACCACTAACACCGGGGAGCTGTTTTTT. Translated: CSAREGTTNTGELFF.